A single sample is the source of the 13 T cell receptor beta chains below, sequenced in a study of CD8+ T cells in alopecia areata. As the sequencing template, cDNA was produced by extracting RNA and reverse transcribing it. Clones were read by immunoSEQ multiplex PCR, and TCRdb kept only the in-frame ones, dropping some. The sample has more than 150,000 clones, 50% to 70% seen once. The starting material was CD4+ T cells sorted from blood, obtained at week 0. These TCRs come from a human donor with alopecia areata.

The chain is built from TRBV6-5 and TRBJ1-2; TRBD1 aligns across 7 bases. Germline CDR1 reads MNHEY; CDR2 reads SVGAGI. The CDR3 is made up of 13 amino acids. Germline trimming cut 2 bases from V and 6 bases from J; bases unmatched to any gene: 3. The CDR3 sequence is CASSYKGTDGYTF. In DNA form, the CDR3 reads TGTGCCAGCAGTTACAAGGGGACAGATGGCTACACCTTC.

This clone was picked up many times. The V gene is TRBV14, the J gene TRBJ2-7; TRBD2 aligns across 15 bases. Per the germline V gene, CDR1 is SGHDN and CDR2 is FVKESK. Trimming cost V 2 bases and J 1 base; bases outside gene matches: 9. This CDR3 comprises 19 residues. The CDR3 DNA reads as TGTGCCAGCAGCCAATATACCGGACTAGCGGGGGGGAGATCCTACGAGCAGTACTTC. Its protein product is CASSQYTGLAGGRSYEQYF.

This chain connects TRBV30 to TRBJ1-5; 10 nucleotides line up with TRBD1. The CDR3 runs to 17 residues. Germline V CDR1 and CDR2: GTSNPN, SVGIG (reference sequence). With V trimmed by 1 base and J by 0 bases, 6 bases remained unmatched. CDR3 DNA: TGTGCCTGGAGTGCTGACAGGGGGCCTAATAGCAATCAGCCCCAGCATTTT. Translating gives CAWSADRGPNSNQPQHF.

The rearrangement uses TRBV2 and TRBJ1-1; no definite D call. CDR1 and CDR2 (germline): SNHLY, FYNNEI. The germline V and J ends were trimmed by 8 bases and 2 bases, with 18 bases remaining between them. CDR3 length equals 15 residues. In DNA, the CDR3 is TGTGCCAGCGTCCCGTTGGGAGGCGATAACACTGAAGCTTTCTTT. This sequence encodes CASVPLGGDNTEAFF.

This rearrangement joins TRBV7-3 to TRBJ2-5; D not certain. CDR1 is SGHTA, CDR2 FQGTGA, per germline. The CDR3 is made up of 12 amino acids. The V end lost 4 bases, the J end lost 5 bases, and 8 bases lay between the germline ends. CDR3 loop: CASSSNGETQYF. The CDR3 nucleotides read TGTGCCAGCAGCTCTAACGGGGAGACCCAGTACTTC.

This clone appeared a single time. The chain combines TRBV30 with TRBJ2-6; 12 positions match TRBD2. After removal of 3 bases from V and 1 base from J, the junction contained 4 bases not matched to a gene. The CDR3 spans 17 residues. Germline-derived CDR1 and CDR2 are GTSNPN and SVGIG (reference sequence). The CDR3 loop is CAWSRLAGESGANVLTF. The CDR3 region has the DNA TGTGCCTGGAGCAGACTAGCGGGGGAGTCTGGGGCCAACGTCCTGACTTTC.

This clone was seen only once. The rearrangement uses TRBV4-1 and TRBJ2-7, with D unresolved. Trimming took 0 bases from V and 2 from J, leaving 8 bases between them. The CDR3 is 14 amino acids. Per the germline V gene, CDR1 is MGHRA and CDR2 is YSYEKL. CDR3 DNA sequence: TGCGCCAGCAGCCAAGATCCCCCCCCCTACGAGCAGTACTTC. Protein product: CASSQDPPPYEQYF.

In its sample, this clone was seen a few times. The CDR3: CSEGTAQETQYF. As DNA, the CDR3 is TGCAGCGAAGGGACAGCTCAAGAGACCCAGTACTTC. The chain combines TRBV29-1 with TRBJ2-5, with TRBD1 matching 7 bases. Germline CDR1 reads SQVTM; CDR2 reads ANQGSEA. CDR3 length: 12 amino acids. The J segment lost 2 bases and the V segment lost 7 bases, leaving 4 bases of the junction unmatched. The full variable domain, its missing parts supplied by reference TRBV29-1 and TRBJ2-5, is SAVISQKPSRDICQRGTSLTIQCQVDSQVTMMFWYRQQPGQSLTLIATANQGSEATYESGFVIDKFPISRPNLTFSTLTVSNMSPEDSSIYLCSEGTAQETQYFGPGTRLLVL.

The rearrangement uses TRBV7-2 and TRBJ1-5; perhaps TRBD1 as D (6 bases). This CDR3 is 15 amino acids long. Germline CDR1 and CDR2: SGHTA and FQGNSA. The ends were cut back, 3 bases at V and 4 bases at J, with 13 bases in the middle. The CDR3 bases are TGTGCCAGCAGCTTTACCGGGACACCGAATCAGCCCCAGCATTTT. It encodes CASSFTGTPNQPQHF.

The chain's CDR3 is CASSRQVVNTEAFF. CDR3 sequence (DNA): TGCGCCAGCAGCCGACAGGTCGTAAACACTGAAGCTTTCTTT. This chain joins TRBV5-1 and TRBJ1-1; weak D call: TRBD1 (6 bases). CDR3 size: 14 residues. CDR1 is SGHRS and CDR2 is YFSETQ in the germline V gene. V lost 4 bases and J lost 2, with 12 bases in between. The full variable domain, its missing parts supplied by reference TRBV5-1 and TRBJ1-1, is KAGVTQTPRYLIKTRGQQVTLSCSPISGHRSVSWYQQTPGQGLQFLFEYFSETQRNKGNFPGRFSGRQFSNSRSEMNVSTLELGDSALYLCASSRQVVNTEAFFGQGTRLTVV.

The V gene is TRBV19, the J gene TRBJ2-6; D is undetermined. V dropped 0 bases and J dropped 2 bases, with 2 bases sitting between them. The germline CDR1 and CDR2 sequences are LNHDA and SQIVND (reference sequence). This CDR3 comprises 14 residues. The CDR3, as DNA: TGTGCCAGTAGTATAGAAGCTGGGGCCAACGTCCTGACTTTC. This translates into CASSIEAGANVLTF. The variable domain in full, completed from reference TRBV19 and TRBJ2-6, reads DGGITQSPKYLFRKEGQNVTLSCEQNLNHDAMYWYRQDPGQGLRLIYYSQIVNDFQKGDIAEGYSVSREKKESFPLTVTSAQKNPTAFYLCASSIEAGANVLTFGAGSRLTVL.

This clone was found a few times. The gene calls are TRBV2 and TRBJ2-7; D remains unclear. The V and J ends lost 3 bases and 3 bases respectively, with 6 bases between them. Germline CDR1 and CDR2: SNHLY and FYNNEI. This CDR3 has 12 residues. For the CDR3, the DNA is TGTGCCAGCAGTGATACAAGCTACGAGCAGTACTTC. Amino acid sequence: CASSDTSYEQYF.

With respect to this clone: Other DNA sequences in this sample translate to the same CDR3. The chain carries TRBV15 and TRBJ2-7; the D gene is possibly TRBD1 (6 bases). The V gene's germline CDR1 is LNHNV and CDR2 YYDKDF (reference sequence). The V and J ends lost 0 bases and 7 bases respectively, with 10 bases between them. This CDR3 region has 13 residues. The CDR3: CATSRDLQGEQYF. The CDR3 nucleotides are TGTGCCACCAGCAGAGATCTCCAGGGGGAGCAGTACTTC.